The 10 T cell receptor beta chains below come from one sample, sequenced in a study of shared clonotypes between healthy human individuals (dated by TCRdb to 2018 to 2020). Library prep was done by the immunoSEQ multiplex PCR assay. In TCRdb, the immuneACCESS table is reduced to in-frame sequences with V and J assigned. These tables do not hold every clone; where another copy was compared, an unresolved V gene accounts for under half, and the others remain unexplained. For this sample there are some 360,000 clones; around 79% appear just once. The top ten constitute about 10% of the sample. The sequenced material came from memory CD4+ T cells sorted from blood. The cell subset or site label of this sample denotes: CD45RA-negative fraction. Source of these receptors: a man between 25 and 39 years old in good health.

The chain is built from TRBV7-2 and TRBJ2-6, with TRBD2 as a possible D gene (6 bases). Trimming removed 5 bases from V and 2 bases from J, with 13 bases in between. The length of the CDR3 is 16 residues. CDR1 is SGHTA and CDR2 is FQGNSA in the germline V gene. The CDR3 coding sequence is TGTGCCAGCAGCCGCGGCGGGGTTCCTGGGGCCAACGTCCTGACTTTC. It yields the protein CASSRGGVPGANVLTF.

The table lists this clone with a count of one. The gene calls are TRBV11-2 and TRBJ2-1; no firm D call. V was pared by 1 base and J by 6 bases, with 10 bases between. The CDR3 totals 14 residues. Germline V gives CDR1 SGHAT, CDR2 FQNNGV. CDR3 coding DNA: TGTGCCAGCAGCTTAGGCGATACCCCCAATGAGCAGTTCTTC. This gives the protein CASSLGDTPNEQFF.

The chain uses TRBV28 and TRBJ2-3; 7 nucleotides align to TRBD2. Germline CDR1 is MDHEN and CDR2 is SYDVKM. With 2 bases clipped from V and 5 bases from J, the junction kept 10 bases outside the gene matches. There are 16 residues in the CDR3. As DNA, the CDR3 is TGTGCCAGCAGTTTAATTGGCGGGAGCACGGGAGATACGCAGTATTTT. The encoded protein is CASSLIGGSTGDTQYF.

The chain joins TRBV27 to TRBJ2-3; D gene ambiguous. Germline V gene lookup returns CDR1 MNHEY and CDR2 SMNVEV (reference sequence). V was pared by 4 bases and J by 6 bases, with 11 bases between. CDR3 length: 13 amino acids. The CDR3: CASSSHPLDTQYF. The CDR3 bases are TGTGCCAGCAGTTCCCACCCCCTGGATACGCAGTATTTT.

The chain uses TRBV7-9 and TRBJ2-7; D is unclear. Deletions cut 5 bases from V and 6 bases from J, with 20 bases between. The CDR3 sequence is 15 residues long. CDR1 is SEHNR, CDR2 FQNEAQ, per germline (reference sequence). The DNA of the CDR3 is TGTGCCAGCAGCCGCGAGCTGGCGCTGGCGTCCGAGCAGTACTTC. Its translation is CASSRELALASEQYF.

The chain recombines TRBV19 with TRBJ2-7; D ambiguous. V was clipped by 0 bases and J by 2 bases, with 5 bases between them. Germline CDR1 and CDR2: LNHDA and SQIVND (reference sequence). CDR3 length: 13 amino acids. CDR3 protein: CASSIDRPYEQYF. The CDR3 nucleotides read TGTGCCAGTAGTATAGATCGACCCTACGAGCAGTACTTC.

The V and J genes are TRBV2 and TRBJ2-1; 14 bases align to TRBD2. In germline, CDR1 is SNHLY, CDR2 FYNNEI. Trimming took 7 bases from V and 9 from J; bases not matched to a gene: 11. This CDR3 spans 16 amino acids. The CDR3 DNA reads TGTGCCAGCAAATCCGGGACTAGCGGGAGAGGAGGTGAGCAGTTCTTC. This sequence encodes CASKSGTSGRGGEQFF. The full variable domain, in which reference TRBV2 and TRBJ2-1 provide the parts outside the CDR3, is EPEVTQTPSHQVTQMGQEVILRCVPISNHLYFYWYRQILGQKVEFLVSFYNNEISEKSEIFDDQFSVERPDGSNFTLKIRSTKLEDSAMYFCASKSGTSGRGGEQFFGPGTRLTVL.

This chain connects TRBV18 to TRBJ2-6; D is possibly TRBD1 or TRBD2 (5 bases each). The CDR3 runs 17 residues. The germline V and J ends were trimmed by 3 bases and 0 bases, with 12 bases remaining between them. CDR1 and CDR2 from the germline V gene are KGHSH and LQKENI. The CDR3 bases are TGTGCCAGCTCACCCCGGGACGCCAGCTCTGGGGCCAACGTCCTGACTTTC. As protein: CASSPRDASSGANVLTF.

The J gene is TRBJ2-7, the V gene TRBV6-5; D ambiguous. The CDR3 spans 12 residues. Germline values: CDR1 MNHEY, CDR2 SVGAGI. Deletions cut 5 bases from V and 6 bases from J, with 11 bases between. The CDR3 sequence is CASSPFLREQYF. The CDR3 DNA reads as TGTGCCAGCAGTCCCTTCTTGCGCGAGCAGTACTTC.

This chain uses TRBV11-2 with TRBJ2-2, with a tentative D call TRBD1 (6 bases). V was clipped by 0 bases and J by 6 bases, with 14 bases between them. This CDR3 region has 16 residues. Germline CDR1 reads SGHAT; CDR2 reads FQNNGV. The CDR3 DNA is TGTGCCAGCAGCTTAGAATCCGGGACAATATCCGGGGAGCTGTTTTTT. Its protein is CASSLESGTISGELFF.